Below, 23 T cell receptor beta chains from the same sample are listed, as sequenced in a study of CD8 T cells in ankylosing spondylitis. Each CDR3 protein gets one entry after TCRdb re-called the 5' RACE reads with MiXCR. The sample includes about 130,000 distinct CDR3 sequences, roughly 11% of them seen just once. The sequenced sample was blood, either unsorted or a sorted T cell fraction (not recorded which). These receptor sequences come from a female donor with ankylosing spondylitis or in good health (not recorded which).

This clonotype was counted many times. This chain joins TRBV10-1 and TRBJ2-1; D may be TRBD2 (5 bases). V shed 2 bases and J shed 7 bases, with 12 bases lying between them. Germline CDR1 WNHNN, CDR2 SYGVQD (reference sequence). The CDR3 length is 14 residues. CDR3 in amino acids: CASSEEESGNEQFF. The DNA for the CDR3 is TGCGCCAGCAGTGAGGAGGAATCGGGGAATGAGCAGTTCTTC.

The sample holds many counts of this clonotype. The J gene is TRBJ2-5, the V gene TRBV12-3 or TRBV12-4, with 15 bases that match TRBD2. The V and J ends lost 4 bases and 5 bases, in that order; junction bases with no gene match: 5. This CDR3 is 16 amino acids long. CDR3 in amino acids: CASSSGLAGGKETQYF. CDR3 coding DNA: TGTGCCAGCAGTTCGGGACTAGCGGGGGGTAAGGAGACCCAGTACTTC.

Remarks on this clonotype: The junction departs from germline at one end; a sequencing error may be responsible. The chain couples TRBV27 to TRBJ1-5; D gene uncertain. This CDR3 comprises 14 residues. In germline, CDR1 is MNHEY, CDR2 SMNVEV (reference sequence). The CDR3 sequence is CVSSLHGGNQPQHF. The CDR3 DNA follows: TGTGTCAGCAGTCTTCATGGAGGCAATCAGCCCCAGCATTTT.

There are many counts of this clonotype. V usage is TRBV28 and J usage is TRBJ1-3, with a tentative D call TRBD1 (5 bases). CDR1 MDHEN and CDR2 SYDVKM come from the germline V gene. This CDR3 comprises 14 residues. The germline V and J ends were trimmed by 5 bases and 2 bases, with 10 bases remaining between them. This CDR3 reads CASSTRGAGNTIYF. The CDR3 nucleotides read TGTGCCAGCAGTACGAGGGGTGCTGGAAACACCATATATTTT.

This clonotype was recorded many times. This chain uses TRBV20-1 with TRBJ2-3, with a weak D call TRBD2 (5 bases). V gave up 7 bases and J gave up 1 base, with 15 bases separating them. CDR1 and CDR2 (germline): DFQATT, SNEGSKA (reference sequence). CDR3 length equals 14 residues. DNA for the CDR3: TGCAGTGTAGAGCGGAACTTGGGCACAGATACGCAGTATTTT. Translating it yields CSVERNLGTDTQYF.

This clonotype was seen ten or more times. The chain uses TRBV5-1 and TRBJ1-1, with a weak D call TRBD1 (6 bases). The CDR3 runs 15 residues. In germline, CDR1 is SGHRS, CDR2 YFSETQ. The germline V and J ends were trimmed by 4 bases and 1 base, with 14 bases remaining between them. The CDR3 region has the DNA TGCGCCAGCAGCACCGGACAGTTCAGGAACACTGAAGCTTTCTTT. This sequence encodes CASSTGQFRNTEAFF.

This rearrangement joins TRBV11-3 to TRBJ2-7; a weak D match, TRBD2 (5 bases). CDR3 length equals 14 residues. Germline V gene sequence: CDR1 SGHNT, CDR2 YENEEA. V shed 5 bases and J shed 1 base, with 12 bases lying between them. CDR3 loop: CASSHTRGSYEQYF. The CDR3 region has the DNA TGTGCCAGCAGCCACACCCGGGGATCCTACGAGCAGTACTTC.

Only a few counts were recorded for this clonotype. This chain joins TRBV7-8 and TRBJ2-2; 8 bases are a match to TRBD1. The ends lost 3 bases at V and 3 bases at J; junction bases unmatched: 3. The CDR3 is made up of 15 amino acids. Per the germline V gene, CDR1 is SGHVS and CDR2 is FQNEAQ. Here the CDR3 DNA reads TGTGCCAGCAGCTTTCAGGGGGCAGACACCGGGGAGCTGTTTTTT. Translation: CASSFQGADTGELFF.

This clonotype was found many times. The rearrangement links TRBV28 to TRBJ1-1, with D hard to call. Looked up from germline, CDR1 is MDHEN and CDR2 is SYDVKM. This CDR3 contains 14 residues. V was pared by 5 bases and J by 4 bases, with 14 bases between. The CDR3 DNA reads TGTGCCAGCAGTACCCGAGGAGGACGCACTGAAGCTTTCTTT. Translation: CASSTRGGRTEAFF.

Here the CDR3 DNA reads TGTGCCAGCAGTCTCGGGACAGGGAGGAGAGACACGCAGTATTTT. It specifies CASSLGTGRRDTQYF. The V gene is TRBV25-1, the J gene TRBJ2-3; 9 bases align to TRBD1. The CDR3 is 15 amino acids. Germline CDR1 MGHDK, CDR2 SYGVNS. Losses at the gene ends were 5 bases for V and 9 bases for J; bases not matched to a gene: 12.

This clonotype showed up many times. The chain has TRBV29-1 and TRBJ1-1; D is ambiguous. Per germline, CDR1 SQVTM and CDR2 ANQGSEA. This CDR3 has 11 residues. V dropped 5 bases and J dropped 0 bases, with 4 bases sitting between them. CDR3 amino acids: CSVQMNTEAFF. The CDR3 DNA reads TGCAGCGTTCAAATGAACACTGAAGCTTTCTTT.

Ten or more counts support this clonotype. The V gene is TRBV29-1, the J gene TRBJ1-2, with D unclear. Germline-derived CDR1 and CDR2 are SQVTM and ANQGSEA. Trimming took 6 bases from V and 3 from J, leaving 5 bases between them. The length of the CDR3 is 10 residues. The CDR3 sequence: CSVWDYGYTF. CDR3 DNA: TGCAGCGTATGGGACTATGGCTACACCTTC.

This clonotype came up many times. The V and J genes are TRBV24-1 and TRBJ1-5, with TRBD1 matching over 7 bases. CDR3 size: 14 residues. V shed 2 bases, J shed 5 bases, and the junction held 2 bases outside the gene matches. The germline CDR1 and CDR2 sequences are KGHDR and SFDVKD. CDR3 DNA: TGTGCCACCAGTGATTCGACAGGGCATCAGCCCCAGCATTTT. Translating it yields CATSDSTGHQPQHF.

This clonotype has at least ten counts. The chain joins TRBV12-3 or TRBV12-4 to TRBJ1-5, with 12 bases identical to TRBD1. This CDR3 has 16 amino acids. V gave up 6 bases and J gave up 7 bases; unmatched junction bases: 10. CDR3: CASSRTGQGAGQPQHF. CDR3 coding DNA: TGTGCCAGCAGCCGGACGGGACAGGGGGCCGGGCAGCCCCAGCATTTT.

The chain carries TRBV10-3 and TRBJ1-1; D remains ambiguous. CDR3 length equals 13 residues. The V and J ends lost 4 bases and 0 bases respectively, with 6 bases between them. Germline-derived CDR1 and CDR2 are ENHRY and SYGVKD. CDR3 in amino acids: CAISVEVNTEAFF. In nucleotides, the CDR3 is TGTGCCATCAGTGTGGAGGTGAACACTGAAGCTTTCTTT.

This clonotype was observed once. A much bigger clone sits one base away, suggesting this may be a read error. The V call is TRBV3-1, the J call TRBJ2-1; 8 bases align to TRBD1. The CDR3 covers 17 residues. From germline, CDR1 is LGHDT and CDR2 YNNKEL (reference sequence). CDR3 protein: CACSQDGRQGAFYEQFF. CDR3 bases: TGTGCCTGCAGCCAAGATGGGCGGCAGGGGGCCTTCTATGAGCAGTTCTTC.

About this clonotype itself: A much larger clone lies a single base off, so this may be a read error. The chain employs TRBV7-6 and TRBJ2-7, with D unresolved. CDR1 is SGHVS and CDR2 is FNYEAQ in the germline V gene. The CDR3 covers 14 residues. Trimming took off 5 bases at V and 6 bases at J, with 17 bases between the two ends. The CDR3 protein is CASSPRVSVCEQYF. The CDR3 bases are TGTGCCAGCAGCCCGCGTGTTTCCGTGTGCGAGCAGTACTTC.

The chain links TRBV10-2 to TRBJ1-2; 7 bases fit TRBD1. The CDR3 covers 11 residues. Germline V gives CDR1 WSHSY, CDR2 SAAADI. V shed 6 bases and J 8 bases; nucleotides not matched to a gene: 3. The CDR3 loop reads CASSTGDGYTF. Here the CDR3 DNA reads TGCGCCAGCAGCACAGGGGACGGCTACACCTTC.

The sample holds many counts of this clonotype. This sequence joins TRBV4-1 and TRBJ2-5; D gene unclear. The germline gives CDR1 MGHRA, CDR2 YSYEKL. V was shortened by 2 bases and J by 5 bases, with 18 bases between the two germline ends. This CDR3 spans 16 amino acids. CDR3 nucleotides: TGCGCCAGCAGCCAACAGAGTGATTTGGGTTCGGAGACCCAGTACTTC. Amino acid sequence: CASSQQSDLGSETQYF.

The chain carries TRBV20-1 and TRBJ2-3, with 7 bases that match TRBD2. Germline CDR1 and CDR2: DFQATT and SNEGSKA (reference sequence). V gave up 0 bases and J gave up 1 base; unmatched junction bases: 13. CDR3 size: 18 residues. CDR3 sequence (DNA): TGCAGTGCTAGAGATCCCAGCGGGGTCGTCGGTGGCACAGATACGCAGTATTTT. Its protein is CSARDPSGVVGGTDTQYF.

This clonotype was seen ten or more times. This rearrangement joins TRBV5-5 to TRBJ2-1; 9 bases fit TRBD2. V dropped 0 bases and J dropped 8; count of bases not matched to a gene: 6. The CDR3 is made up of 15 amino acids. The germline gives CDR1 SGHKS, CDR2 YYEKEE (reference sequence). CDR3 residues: CASSLGLAAPYEQFF. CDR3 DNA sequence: TGTGCCAGCAGCTTGGGACTAGCGGCCCCCTATGAGCAGTTCTTC.

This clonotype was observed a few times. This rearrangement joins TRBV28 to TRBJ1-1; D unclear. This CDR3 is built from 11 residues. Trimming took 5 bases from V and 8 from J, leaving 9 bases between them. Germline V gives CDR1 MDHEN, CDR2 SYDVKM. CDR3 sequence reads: CASSEREEAFF. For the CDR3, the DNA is TGTGCCAGCAGTGAGCGAGAGGAAGCTTTCTTT.

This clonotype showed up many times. Here the CDR3 DNA reads TGTGCCAGCAGCCTTGGACAGGGAGGTTCCTATGGCTACACCTTC. Its translation is CASSLGQGGSYGYTF. J is TRBJ1-2 and V is TRBV12-3 or TRBV12-4, with 8 bases matching TRBD1. CDR3 length: 15 amino acids. Trimming took 6 bases from V and 4 from J; bases not matched to a gene: 10.